The next 30 T cell receptor beta chains were all read from a single sample in a study of beta chain features in type 1 diabetes. Of the isolated RNA, all was reverse transcribed, and so the sequenced material was expressed TCRB transcripts. Method: immunoSEQ multiplex PCR; TCRdb's copy keeps in-frame clones and lacks some. Among roughly 180,000 clones listed, 10% to 15% were seen once. Sequenced sample: central memory CD4+ T cells from blood. The receptor source for this set is a young woman in good health.

The chain is built from TRBV28 and TRBJ2-7, with D possibly TRBD2 on 5 matching bases. With 6 bases removed from V and 0 bases from J, the gap between germline ends came to 12 bases. Per germline, CDR1 MDHEN and CDR2 SYDVKM. The CDR3 spans 14 residues. The CDR3 coding sequence is TGTGCCAGCAGAACTAGGGAAGGCTCCTACGAGCAGTACTTC. Translation gives CASRTREGSYEQYF.

This clone was observed a handful of times. The chain recombines TRBV27 with TRBJ1-2; the match to TRBD1 covers 9 bases. V gave up 0 bases and J gave up 4 bases; unmatched junction bases: 12. Germline V gene lookup returns CDR1 MNHEY and CDR2 SMNVEV (reference sequence). This CDR3 has 18 amino acids. Here the CDR3 DNA reads TGTGCCAGCAGTTTATCAGTTCTCAGGGACAGGGACCTCTATGGCTACACCTTC. It encodes CASSLSVLRDRDLYGYTF.

The chain has TRBV4-2 and TRBJ2-7, with D unclear. Trimming stripped 0 bases from V and 3 bases from J, with 9 bases between. This CDR3 is built from 14 residues. The germline V gene encodes CDR1 LGHNA and CDR2 YNFKEQ. The DNA of the CDR3 is TGTGCCAGCAGCCAAGATTTGGCGGTCTACGAGCAGTACTTC. This gives the protein CASSQDLAVYEQYF.

This clone has only a few counts. The chain uses TRBV28 and TRBJ2-4; D may be TRBD2 (5 bases). Looked up from germline, CDR1 is MDHEN and CDR2 is SYDVKM. The V and J ends lost 5 bases and 7 bases respectively, with 21 bases between them. The CDR3 is 16 residues long. This CDR3 reads CASSAPREGLSNIQYF. CDR3 bases: TGTGCCAGCAGTGCTCCCCGAGAGGGCTTGAGTAACATTCAGTACTTC.

A few counts support this clone. This rearrangement joins TRBV5-4 to TRBJ2-7; TRBD2 agrees at 9 bases. TRBJ2-1 explains the end of the DNA better; the J call may be wrong. CDR1 SGHNT and CDR2 YYREEE come from the germline V gene (reference sequence). CDR3 size: 15 residues. CDR3 DNA: TGTGCCAGCAGCCGGGGTGCGGGAGGGCCGGGAGAGCAGTTCTTC. It specifies CASSRGAGGPGEQFF.

A remark on this clone: This same CDR3 is encoded by further DNA sequences in the sample. The rearrangement links TRBV28 to TRBJ1-2, with 9 positions matching TRBD1. CDR3 length: 14 amino acids. The ends lost 3 bases at V and 2 bases at J; junction bases unmatched: 1. Germline lookup yields CDR1 MDHEN and CDR2 SYDVKM. CDR3 region: CASSLGQGNYGYTF. In nucleotides, the CDR3 is TGTGCCAGCAGTTTGGGACAGGGAAACTATGGCTACACCTTC.

V usage is TRBV18 and J usage is TRBJ2-5, with 12 nucleotides matching TRBD2. Germline CDR1 and CDR2: KGHSH and LQKENI. The CDR3 length is 15 residues. V lost 4 bases to trimming and J lost 2 bases; unmatched junction nucleotides: 2. The CDR3, as DNA: TGTGCCAGCTCACGAGGACTAGCGGGGCAAGAGACCCAGTACTTC. Translating gives CASSRGLAGQETQYF.

The rearrangement uses TRBV18 and TRBJ1-1; D gene ambiguous. There are 15 residues in the CDR3. Germline-derived CDR1 and CDR2 are KGHSH and LQKENI. V was clipped by 1 base and J by 1 base, with 10 bases between them. The CDR3 DNA reads as TGTGCCAGCTCACCACTCTCGGGGTCGAACACTGAAGCTTTCTTT. Its translation is CASSPLSGSNTEAFF. Using reference TRBV18 and TRBJ1-1 for the parts outside the CDR3, the full variable domain is NAGVMQNPRHLVRRRGQEARLRCSPMKGHSHVYWYRQLPEEGLKFMVYLQKENIIDESGMPKERFSAEFPKEGPSILRIQQVVRGDSAAYFCASSPLSGSNTEAFFGQGTRLTVV.

This chain links TRBV7-2 with TRBJ2-7; 9 bases are a match to TRBD2. The CDR3 is 15 residues long. Germline values: CDR1 SGHTA, CDR2 FQGNSA. After removal of 1 base from V and 3 bases from J, the junction contained 4 bases not matched to a gene. CDR3 bases: TGTGCCAGCAGCTTAGTTAGCGGGAGCTACTACGAGCAGTACTTC. Amino acids: CASSLVSGSYYEQYF.

The chain employs TRBV7-2 and TRBJ2-1, with 8 bases identical to TRBD1. The CDR3 length is 16 residues. Germline loops: CDR1 SGHTA, CDR2 FQGNSA. Trimming at V came to 5 bases and at J to 7 bases, leaving 13 bases not matched to a gene. The CDR3 region has the DNA TGTGCCAGCAGCCGGCCAGGACAGGGCGCTATTAATGAGCAGTTCTTC. Its protein is CASSRPGQGAINEQFF.

As for this clone: A single base separates this from a much larger clone, so it may be a read error. In the same sample, other DNA sequences code for this CDR3. The chain links TRBV30 to TRBJ2-1; 9 bases are a match to TRBD2. The germline V gene has CDR1 GTSNPN and CDR2 SVGIG (reference sequence). The CDR3 has 17 amino acids. V shed 0 bases, J shed 9 bases, and the junction held 15 bases outside the gene matches. The CDR3 DNA follows: TGTGCCTGGAGTGTAAGGGGGCTGGCGGGGGGGAAGGGTGAGCAGTTCTTC. Residues: CAWSVRGLAGGKGEQFF.

This clone was detected only a few times. This chain links TRBV7-2 with TRBJ2-7, with 8 bases lining up with TRBD2. The CDR3 is made up of 13 amino acids. Germline CDR1 SGHTA, CDR2 FQGNSA. After removal of 8 bases from V and 6 bases from J, the junction contained 9 bases not matched to a gene. DNA of the CDR3: TGTGCCAGCCATGGCCAAGCGGGAGTCGAGCAGTACTTC. Translating gives CASHGQAGVEQYF.

This clone has only a few counts. This sequence joins TRBV11-2 and TRBJ2-7, with 10 bases fitting TRBD1. The CDR3 length is 15 residues. Germline V gene lookup returns CDR1 SGHAT and CDR2 FQNNGV. V shed 5 bases, J shed 7 bases, and the junction held 11 bases outside the gene matches. CDR3 region: CASSEGQGRRLEQYF. CDR3 bases: TGTGCCAGCAGCGAGGGACAGGGGCGACGATTAGAGCAGTACTTC.

V and J are TRBV30 and TRBJ1-2; 7 bases fit TRBD1. CDR3 size: 13 residues. Germline V gene sequence: CDR1 GTSNPN, CDR2 SVGIG (reference sequence). V lost 3 bases to trimming and J lost 4 bases; unmatched junction nucleotides: 5. CDR3: CAWRLAGGYGYTF. The CDR3 bases are TGTGCCTGGAGGTTGGCAGGGGGCTATGGCTACACCTTC.

The chain combines TRBV6-5 with TRBJ1-1, with TRBD1 identical over 10 bases. The CDR3 is made up of 11 amino acids. Germline loops: CDR1 MNHEY, CDR2 SVGAGI. V dropped 6 bases and J dropped 11; count of bases not matched to a gene: 3. As DNA, the CDR3 is TGTGCCAGCAGAGGACAGGGGGGGGCTTTCTTT. Amino acid sequence: CASRGQGGAFF.

The chain links TRBV2 to TRBJ1-5, with 9 bases aligning to TRBD1. Germline CDR1 reads SNHLY; CDR2 reads FYNNEI. V gave up 8 bases and J gave up 4 bases; unmatched junction bases: 0. This CDR3 comprises 12 residues. CDR3: CASGTGNQPQHF. The CDR3 coding sequence is TGTGCCAGCGGGACAGGGAATCAGCCCCAGCATTTT.

The chain links TRBV5-1 to TRBJ2-3; 11 positions match TRBD1. The germline CDR1 and CDR2 sequences are SGHRS and YFSETQ. The CDR3 loop spans 15 amino acids. The junction had 3 bases not matched to a gene; V was cut back by 0 bases and J by 6 bases. The CDR3: CASSLVGQGADTQYF. The CDR3 coding sequence is TGCGCCAGCAGCTTGGTTGGACAGGGGGCTGATACGCAGTATTTT.

The rearrangement links TRBV9 to TRBJ2-7; 10 positions match TRBD2. This CDR3 region has 14 residues. Per germline, CDR1 SGDLS and CDR2 YYNGEE. V lost 4 bases to trimming and J lost 2 bases; unmatched junction nucleotides: 3. The CDR3, as DNA: TGTGCCAGCAGCCAAGGGACTAGCGCCTACGAGCAGTACTTC. This translates into CASSQGTSAYEQYF.

The V call is TRBV5-1, the J call TRBJ2-7; D gene unclear. The CDR3 covers 15 residues. The V gene lost 0 bases and the J gene lost 2 bases, with 12 bases spanning the gap. Germline V gene sequence: CDR1 SGHRS, CDR2 YFSETQ. CDR3 residues: CASSLASGGTYEQYF. Written as DNA, the CDR3 is TGCGCCAGCAGCTTGGCCTCCGGCGGTACCTACGAGCAGTACTTC. Full variable domain (outside the CDR3, taken from reference TRBV5-1 and TRBJ2-7): KAGVTQTPRYLIKTRGQQVTLSCSPISGHRSVSWYQQTPGQGLQFLFEYFSETQRNKGNFPGRFSGRQFSNSRSEMNVSTLELGDSALYLCASSLASGGTYEQYFGPGTRLTVT.

This clone has a handful of counts. The chain has TRBV21-1 and TRBJ2-1; the table's D gene call, TRBD2, was not cross checked with the DNA. TRBV21-1 is reported as a pseudogene. This CDR3 region has 15 residues. The chain's CDR3 is CASSKGLAGANEQFF. The CDR3 coding sequence is TGTGCCAGCAGCAAAGGGCTAGCGGGAGCCAATGAGCAGTTCTTC.

The V call is TRBV30, the J call TRBJ2-7, with 13 bases that match TRBD2. Germline lookup yields CDR1 GTSNPN and CDR2 SVGIG (reference sequence). CDR3 length: 15 amino acids. The V segment lost 1 base and the J segment 9 bases; nucleotides outside the gene matches: 9. CDR3 bases: TGTGCCTGGAGTGAGCCGGGGACTAGCGGGGCGGGGCAGTACTTC. The encoded protein is CAWSEPGTSGAGQYF. Complete variable domain (other parts from reference TRBV30 and TRBJ2-7): SQTIHQWPATLVQPVGSPLSLECTVEGTSNPNLYWYRQAAGRGLQLLFYSVGIGQISSEVPQNLSASRPQDRQFILSSKKLLLSDSGFYLCAWSEPGTSGAGQYFGPGTRLTVT.

The V gene is TRBV7-2, the J gene TRBJ1-5, with 8 bases matching TRBD1. The J segment lost 7 bases and the V segment lost 1 base, leaving 9 bases of the junction unmatched. CDR1 and CDR2 from the germline V gene are SGHTA and FQGNSA. The CDR3 spans 16 residues. In DNA form, the CDR3 reads TGTGCCAGCAGCTTAGGTTATGGACAGGGCGGACAGCCCCAGCATTTT. This sequence encodes CASSLGYGQGGQPQHF.

This clone was detected only a few times. V is TRBV29-1 and J is TRBJ2-6, with 10 bases lining up with TRBD1. Germline CDR1 SQVTM, CDR2 ANQGSEA. V gave up 5 bases and J gave up 2 bases; unmatched junction bases: 6. This CDR3 spans 16 amino acids. The CDR3 loop reads CSVRTGGSTGANVLTF. The CDR3 coding sequence is TGCAGCGTTCGGACAGGGGGAAGCACTGGGGCCAACGTCCTGACTTTC.

There are many counts of this clone. This rearrangement joins TRBV7-9 to TRBJ1-5, with 7 bases lining up with TRBD1. This CDR3 is 14 amino acids long. With 6 bases clipped from V and 2 bases from J, the junction kept 4 bases outside the gene matches. Germline loops: CDR1 SEHNR, CDR2 FQNEAQ (reference sequence). The DNA for the CDR3 is TGTGCCAGCAGTTTCACAGGGGGCAATCAGCCCCAGCATTTT. Translated: CASSFTGGNQPQHF.

The chain employs TRBV29-1 and TRBJ2-3; D may be TRBD2 (6 bases). V dropped 3 bases and J dropped 6 bases, with 13 bases sitting between them. CDR1 SQVTM and CDR2 ANQGSEA come from the germline V gene. The CDR3 contains 13 residues. In nucleotides, the CDR3 is TGCAGCGTTGAGGTGGGAGGCGGGGATACGCAGTATTTT. Translated, it gives CSVEVGGGDTQYF.

The V and J genes are TRBV9 and TRBJ1-2, with a possible D match to TRBD1 (5 bases). Per the germline V gene, CDR1 is SGDLS and CDR2 is YYNGEE. V dropped 1 base and J dropped 5 bases, with 15 bases sitting between them. This CDR3 contains 15 residues. The CDR3 region has the DNA TGTGCCAGCAGCGTATCCTCGGGGGAACTTTATGGCTACACCTTC. Translation gives CASSVSSGELYGYTF.

This clone was counted only a few times. J is TRBJ1-5 and V is TRBV29-1, with a weak D call TRBD1 (5 bases). Trimming stripped 4 bases from V and 2 bases from J, with 15 bases between. The CDR3 length is 15 residues. Germline loops: CDR1 SQVTM, CDR2 ANQGSEA. The DNA of the CDR3 is TGCAGCGTTGGGGATAGGGGCGGACGCAATCAGCCCCAGCATTTT. Its protein is CSVGDRGGRNQPQHF.

This clone was seen a few times. The CDR3 loop is CASSVAPGANTGELFF. As DNA, the CDR3 is TGTGCCAGCAGCGTAGCTCCGGGAGCGAACACCGGGGAGCTGTTTTTT. This chain joins TRBV9 and TRBJ2-2, with D possibly matching TRBD2 (6 bases). The length of the CDR3 is 16 residues. The V end was cut by 0 bases, the J end by 0 bases, with 9 bases between. From germline, CDR1 is SGDLS and CDR2 YYNGEE.

This clone was detected a few times. The chain employs TRBV29-1 and TRBJ2-5; D may be TRBD2 (6 bases). With 4 bases removed from V and 5 bases from J, the gap between germline ends came to 11 bases. CDR3 length: 12 residues. Germline loops: CDR1 SQVTM, CDR2 ANQGSEA. CDR3 in DNA: TGCAGCGTTGCGGGAGTGGGGGAGACCCAGTACTTC. Translated: CSVAGVGETQYF.

The genes are TRBV4-1 and TRBJ2-1, with 8 bases aligning to TRBD2. The germline V gene has CDR1 MGHRA and CDR2 YSYEKL. With V trimmed by 11 bases and J by 3 bases, 12 bases remained unmatched. The CDR3 is made up of 15 amino acids. CDR3 sequence reads: CAVISGAFNYNEQFF. The CDR3 coding sequence is TGCGCCGTTATTAGCGGGGCTTTCAACTACAATGAGCAGTTCTTC.